These 14 T cell receptor beta chains originate from one sample sequenced in a study of blood T cell repertoires in COVID-19. Sequencing used immunoSEQ multiplex PCR; TCRdb keeps in-frame clones, though not all of them. Of some 80,000 clones in the sample, about three quarters were seen once. Sequenced material: peripheral blood. These receptors were taken from a woman older than 75 with active or convalescent COVID-19.

This chain connects TRBV10-3 to TRBJ1-3; D possibly corresponds to TRBD1 (6 bases). The V gene lost 10 bases and the J gene lost 3 bases, with 19 bases spanning the gap. The CDR3 totals 15 residues. Germline CDR1 is ENHRY and CDR2 is SYGVKD. Here the CDR3 reads CATQQGGVGGNTIYF. The DNA for the CDR3 is TGTGCCACCCAACAGGGTGGCGTGGGTGGAAACACCATATATTTT.

This clone was found once. The chain recombines TRBV20-1 with TRBJ2-5, with a possible D match to TRBD2 (7 bases). The CDR3 length is 14 residues. CDR1 and CDR2 from the germline V gene are DFQATT and SNEGSKA (reference sequence). Trimming took 3 bases from V and 5 from J, leaving 16 bases between them. The CDR3 coding sequence is TGCAGTGCTAGTCTTGGCAGGGGAGGGGAGACCCAGTACTTC. This gives the protein CSASLGRGGETQYF.

This clone was seen only a few times. The rearrangement uses TRBV4-3 and TRBJ2-5; tentatively, D is TRBD1 (5 bases). The CDR3 extends over 13 amino acids. The V end lost 1 base, the J end lost 3 bases, and 6 bases lay between the germline ends. CDR1 and CDR2 from the germline V gene are LGHNA and YSLEER. CDR3 DNA: TGCGCCAGCAGCCAAGGCAGGGAAGAGACCCAGTACTTC. This sequence encodes CASSQGREETQYF.

The rearrangement uses TRBV27 and TRBJ2-7; 9 bases fit TRBD1. The CDR3 has 16 amino acids. Trimming at V came to 3 bases and at J to 4 bases, leaving 10 bases not matched to a gene. Germline V gene sequence: CDR1 MNHEY, CDR2 SMNVEV (reference sequence). CDR3 sequence reads: CASSFLRRDRAYEQYF. The CDR3 DNA is TGTGCCAGCAGTTTCTTGCGCCGGGACAGGGCTTACGAGCAGTACTTC.

V and J are TRBV6-1 and TRBJ2-2, with TRBD2 identical over 9 bases. This CDR3 has 14 amino acids. V lost 3 bases and J lost 6; bases outside the gene matches: 2. CDR1 and CDR2 from the germline V gene are MNHNS and SASEGT. Here the CDR3 DNA reads TGTGCCAGCAGTGATCTAGCGGGGTCCGGGGAGCTGTTTTTT. Protein: CASSDLAGSGELFF.

The chain links TRBV7-2 to TRBJ1-1; the match to TRBD1 covers 7 bases. The V and J ends lost 4 bases and 2 bases, in that order; junction bases with no gene match: 10. The CDR3 contains 16 residues. Germline values: CDR1 SGHTA, CDR2 FQGNSA. DNA of the CDR3: TGTGCCAGCAGCTCGGTTCCTGGGACAGACAACACTGAAGCTTTCTTT. Translated: CASSSVPGTDNTEAFF. The variable domain in full, completed from reference TRBV7-2 and TRBJ1-1, reads GAGVSQSPSNKVTEKGKDVELRCDPISGHTALYWYRQSLGQGLEFLIYFQGNSAPDKSGLPSDRFSAERTGGSVSTLTIQRTQQEDSAVYLCASSSVPGTDNTEAFFGQGTRLTVV.

The rearrangement links TRBV19 to TRBJ2-3; a possible D gene is TRBD2 (6 bases). The CDR3 has 14 amino acids. CDR1 is LNHDA and CDR2 is SQIVND in the germline V gene (reference sequence). V was cut by 4 bases and J by 0 bases, with 8 bases left in between. The CDR3 reads CASSRRDSTDTQYF. The DNA of the CDR3 is TGTGCCAGTAGTAGGAGGGACAGCACAGATACGCAGTATTTT.

The rearrangement uses TRBV10-3 and TRBJ1-3; D remains unclear. This CDR3 contains 16 residues. V was clipped by 3 bases and J by 0 bases, with 12 bases between them. CDR1 is ENHRY and CDR2 is SYGVKD in the germline V gene. DNA for the CDR3: TGTGCCATCAGTGACTGGACTGGCCCCTCTGGAAACACCATATATTTT. Its protein product is CAISDWTGPSGNTIYF.

This clone was counted ten times or more. This rearrangement joins TRBV9 to TRBJ2-1, with D maybe TRBD1 (6 bases). The CDR3 is made up of 15 amino acids. Trimming removed 0 bases from V and 7 bases from J, with 14 bases in between. CDR1 is SGDLS, CDR2 YYNGEE, per germline. CDR3 coding DNA: TGTGCCAGCAGCGTAGGACAGGTTCAGGGGAATGAGCAGTTCTTC. It encodes CASSVGQVQGNEQFF.

The gene calls are TRBV12-3 or TRBV12-4 and TRBJ1-5, with D tentatively TRBD1 (6 bases). The V and J ends lost 5 bases and 5 bases respectively, with 10 bases between them. There are 13 residues in the CDR3. This CDR3 reads CASSRDIYQPQHF. The CDR3 DNA follows: TGTGCCAGCAGTAGGGACATATATCAGCCCCAGCATTTT.

The chain combines TRBV10-1 with TRBJ2-2, with a possible D match to TRBD1 (6 bases). Germline V gene lookup returns CDR1 WNHNN and CDR2 SYGVQD (reference sequence). This CDR3 region has 14 residues. V lost 6 bases and J 4 bases, leaving 12 bases between the germline ends. Here the CDR3 reads CASSPGQATGELFF. The CDR3 DNA reads as TGCGCCAGCAGCCCGGGACAAGCCACCGGGGAGCTGTTTTTT.

This clone was seen more than once but under ten times. This chain connects TRBV12-5 to TRBJ1-1; 7 bases align to TRBD1. The CDR3 consists of 12 residues. The germline V gene encodes CDR1 LGHNT and CDR2 FRNRAP. V shed 8 bases, J shed 7 bases, and the junction held 7 bases outside the gene matches. CDR3 in amino acids: CASRDRVGEAFF. The CDR3, as DNA: TGTGCTAGTAGAGACAGGGTGGGTGAAGCTTTCTTT.

There are a few counts of this clone. The chain carries TRBV14 and TRBJ2-5, with TRBD1 identical over 7 bases. J lost 3 bases, V lost 2 bases, and 6 bases had no gene match. Germline V CDR1 and CDR2: SGHDN, FVKESK. The CDR3 runs to 15 residues. CDR3 nucleotide sequence: TGTGCCAGCAGCCAACTAAAAGGGGGCGAAGAGACCCAGTACTTC. This translates into CASSQLKGGEETQYF.

This clone was seen more than once but under ten times. The J gene is TRBJ1-5, the V gene TRBV12-3 or TRBV12-4; D gene uncertain. V gave up 8 bases and J gave up 0 bases, with 8 bases separating them. The CDR3 runs 13 residues. The CDR3 is CASGQNSNQPQHF. The DNA for the CDR3 is TGTGCCAGCGGCCAGAATAGCAATCAGCCCCAGCATTTT.